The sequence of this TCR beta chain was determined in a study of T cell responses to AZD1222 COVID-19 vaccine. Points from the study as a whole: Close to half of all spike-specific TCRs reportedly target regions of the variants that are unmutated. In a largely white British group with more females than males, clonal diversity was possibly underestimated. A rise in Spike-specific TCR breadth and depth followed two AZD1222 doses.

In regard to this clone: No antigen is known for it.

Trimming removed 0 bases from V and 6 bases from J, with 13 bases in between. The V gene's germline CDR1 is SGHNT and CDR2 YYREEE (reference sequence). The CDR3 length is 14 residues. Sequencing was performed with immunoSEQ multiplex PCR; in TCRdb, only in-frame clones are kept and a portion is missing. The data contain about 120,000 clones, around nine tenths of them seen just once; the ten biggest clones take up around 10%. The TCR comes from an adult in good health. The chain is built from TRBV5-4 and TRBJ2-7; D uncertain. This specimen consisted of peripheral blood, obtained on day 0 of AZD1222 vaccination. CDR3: CASSLGRAIVEQYF. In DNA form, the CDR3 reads TGTGCCAGCAGCTTGGGTAGGGCCATCGTCGAGCAGTACTTC.